Shown below are 10 T cell receptor beta chains from a single sample sequenced in a study of blood T cells in healthy people across ages. For the second PCR, which ran for about 7 to 11 cycles, a sample-barcoded 5' primer and a J-beta primer mix were used. MiXCR, run by TCRdb on the 5' RACE reads, gives a single entry per CDR3 protein. The table lists under 1 million distinct CDR3 sequences, under 45% of them singletons. The sample comprised blood. Receptor source: a man between 60 and 75 years old in good health.

The sample holds many counts of this clonotype. This chain links TRBV3-1 with TRBJ2-4; D is perhaps TRBD1 (6 bases). The CDR3 loop spans 14 amino acids. Trimming took 4 bases from V and 2 from J, leaving 9 bases between them. The germline V gene has CDR1 LGHDT and CDR2 YNNKEL (reference sequence). Written as DNA, the CDR3 is TGTGCCAGCAGCCTGGACAGTCCCAAAAACATTCAGTACTTC. Translated: CASSLDSPKNIQYF.

The V and J genes are TRBV4-1 and TRBJ2-7; 9 nucleotides match TRBD1. The J call is doubtful: the DNA matches TRBJ2-5 better. This CDR3 has 15 residues. The germline V gene has CDR1 MGHRA and CDR2 YSYEKL. The CDR3 DNA sequence: TGCGCCAGCAGCCACACGGGACAGGGATTAAAGACCCAGTACTTC. Its translation is CASSHTGQGLKTQYF.

CDR3 DNA sequence: TGCAGTGCCTCCGGGACAGCTACCTACGAGCAGTACTTC. Translated, it gives CSASGTATYEQYF. The chain couples TRBV20-1 to TRBJ2-7, with 7 positions matching TRBD1. The V and J ends lost 6 bases and 2 bases, in that order; junction bases with no gene match: 7. This CDR3 spans 13 amino acids. Germline CDR1 and CDR2: DFQATT and SNEGSKA (reference sequence).

This clonotype was seen a single time. The chain recombines TRBV2 with TRBJ2-1; 7 bases are shared with TRBD2. Germline V lookup: CDR1 SNHLY, CDR2 FYNNEI. This CDR3 is 13 amino acids long. CDR3 nucleotides: TGTGCTGCTGCCGGACTAGCCTACAATGAGCAGTTCTTC. Translation: CAAAGLAYNEQFF.

The chain links TRBV7-2 to TRBJ2-7; no firm D call. The germline V gene has CDR1 SGHTA and CDR2 FQGNSA. Trimming took off 1 base at V and 0 bases at J, with 10 bases between the two ends. The CDR3 totals 15 residues. The CDR3 protein is CASSLESASSYEQYF. The CDR3 DNA follows: TGTGCCAGCAGCTTAGAGTCGGCCAGCTCCTACGAGCAGTACTTC.

This clonotype was found a few times. The CDR3 bases are TGTGCCAGCATTGAAAGGACAAGCATGAACACTGAAGCTTTCTTT. Translating it yields CASIERTSMNTEAFF. This rearrangement joins TRBV13 to TRBJ1-1; D is perhaps TRBD1 (5 bases). CDR3 length: 15 residues. From germline, CDR1 is PRHDT and CDR2 FYEKMQ (reference sequence). Trimming stripped 7 bases from V and 0 bases from J, with 15 bases between.

This rearrangement joins TRBV29-1 to TRBJ2-5, with D hard to call. The CDR3 has 14 amino acids. V lost 7 bases to trimming and J lost 2 bases, with 17 bases between them. The germline V gene encodes CDR1 SQVTM and CDR2 ANQGSEA. CDR3 coding DNA: TGCAGCGCGGCCCTGAGGTTGCGTCAAGAGACCCAGTACTTC. It yields the protein CSAALRLRQETQYF.

This rearrangement joins TRBV5-1 to TRBJ2-1; D might be TRBD2 (5 bases). Trimming took 0 bases from V and 0 from J, leaving 10 bases between them. The CDR3 spans 16 residues. CDR1 and CDR2 (germline): SGHRS, YFSETQ. The CDR3 loop reads CASSLAGELSYNEQFF. CDR3 sequence (DNA): TGCGCCAGCAGCTTGGCCGGGGAACTCTCCTACAATGAGCAGTTCTTC.

This clonotype was recorded only once. In nucleotides, the CDR3 is TGCAGTGCTAGAGATCGCGGCAGCACGGGGACCCAGTACTTC. The encoded protein is CSARDRGSTGTQYF. The chain employs TRBV20-1 and TRBJ2-7, with D unclear. The J call may be faulty, since TRBJ2-5 better matches the DNA end. Germline-derived CDR1 and CDR2 are DFQATT and SNEGSKA (reference sequence). The CDR3 extends over 14 amino acids.

This chain connects TRBV6-2 or TRBV6-3 to TRBJ2-3; 10 bases agree with TRBD2. V was pared by 2 bases and J by 5 bases, with 7 bases of the junction left unmatched. The germline gives CDR1 MNHEY, CDR2 SVGEGT. The CDR3 spans 16 residues. Here the CDR3 DNA reads TGTGCCAGCAGTTACGGTGAAGCGGGAGGGAGAGATACGCAGTATTTT. This gives the protein CASSYGEAGGRDTQYF.